The text below deals with one TCR beta chain. Antigen: not known. These data originate in a study of cytomegalovirus exposure and HLA in healthy donors. Findings and caveats of the study: Investigators reported fewer than 200 TCR beta chains as tied to cytomegalovirus. A later analysis linked a missense DCLRE1C variant to TCR beta V- and J-gene trimming.

Vbeta (60) and Jbeta (13) primers were used in the PCR. Assay used: immunoSEQ multiplex PCR; TCRdb lists only in-frame clones, some missing. This table has 150,000 or so clones, approximately 80% appearing once. Trimming removed 0 bases from V and 7 bases from J; junction bases left unmatched: 8. The CDR3 is 16 residues long. Germline CDR1 MGHRA, CDR2 YSYEKL. The receptor's source is a woman aged 18-29 years in good health and CMV-seronegative. Sequencing was performed on PBMCs. V usage is TRBV4-1 and J usage is TRBJ2-2, with TRBD1 matching 7 bases. DNA of the CDR3: TGCGCCAGCAGCCAAGATATCGAACAGGGGATCGGGGAGCTGTTTTTT. As protein: CASSQDIEQGIGELFF.